The sequence of this TCR beta chain was determined in a study of T-cell reconstitution after alpha-beta-depleted transplantation in children. Whole-study findings and limits: Counts and diversity of T cells one year after transplant came mostly from newly produced T cells.

As concerns this clonotype: The target antigen is unknown.

Preparing the TCRbeta library involved the use of unique molecular identifiers. TCRdb itself ran the PCR reads through MiXCR, one entry per CDR3 protein. The sample holds 250,000 to 300,000 distinct CDR3 sequences; 6% to 10% are singletons and the top ten take 9.1%. The CDR3 has 18 residues. Germline V lookup: CDR1 SGDLS, CDR2 YYNGEE. V dropped 0 bases and J dropped 0; count of bases not matched to a gene: 6. Material: peripheral blood, obtained 360 days after TCRalphabeta/CD19-depleted stem cell transplant. V and J are TRBV9 and TRBJ2-1; 10 positions agree with TRBD2. This TCR was recovered from a female patient between 2 and 15 years old who had a stem cell transplant for Fanconi anemia, so the T cells may come from the graft donor. In DNA, the CDR3 is TGTGCCAGCAGCGTAGGAGGTAGCGGGGGGAGCTCCTACAATGAGCAGTTCTTC. Its protein product is CASSVGGSGGSSYNEQFF. The full variable domain, its missing parts supplied by reference TRBV9 and TRBJ2-1, is DSGVTQTPKHLITATGQRVTLRCSPRSGDLSVYWYQQSLDQGLQFLIQYYNGEERAKGNILERFSAQQFPDLHSELNLSSLELGDSALYFCASSVGGSGGSSYNEQFFGPGTRLTVL.